The clone carrying this TCR beta chain has a handful of counts. This study enrolled people aged about 18 to 100 from about two dozen US geographic areas. The method was immunoSEQ multiplex PCR; TCRdb's version includes in-frame clones alone and lacks a portion of them. The repertoire holds over 200,000 clones, with around 89% as singletons. This record belongs to a study of blood T cell repertoires in COVID-19. V was shortened by 2 bases and J by 10 bases, with 9 bases between the two germline ends. From germline, CDR1 is SEHNR and CDR2 FQNEAQ (reference sequence). The CDR3 contains 12 residues. Specimen: PBMCs or T cells enriched from blood (not recorded which). The sequence was obtained from a man aged 40-50 years who had recovered from COVID-19. The rearrangement uses TRBV7-9 and TRBJ2-1, with no clear D. CDR3 nucleotides: TGTGCCAGCAGCTTAAGTCTGCGGGAGCAGTTCTTC. Translation gives CASSLSLREQFF.